This note documents a single T cell receptor (beta chain) sequence. What it binds is not known. With 8 bases clipped from V and 8 bases from J, the junction kept 12 bases outside the gene matches. The length of the CDR3 is 14 residues. Germline V gives CDR1 MDHEN, CDR2 SYDVKM. Profiled with immunoSEQ multiplex PCR; TCRdb holds only in-frame clones, not every one. Among approximately 39,000 clones listed, roughly 96% were seen once. Described time point: recipient sample about 28 days before transplant, after cytoreduction. The data belong to a study of T cell clonotyping in hematopoietic cell transplantation. Notes on the study in general: No sorting was done, leaving CD4 and CD8 contributions mixed. Few recipient clonotypes overlapped donors; over 97% were de novo at given depth. Broader posttransplant TCR repertoire diversity was predicted by graft donor and pretransplant recipient Inverse Simpson Index values.

Sequenced here: peripheral blood mononuclear cells, sampled before stem cell transplant. This TCR was recovered from a man in his forties or fifties with chronic myeloid leukemia. Some clones in this sample may be carry-over from other donors' samples. The chain links TRBV28 to TRBJ1-2, with 9 nucleotides matching TRBD1. Here the CDR3 DNA reads TGTGCCAGCGGCGAGACAGGGGGTTTCCGGGGCTACACCTTC. It is translated as CASGETGGFRGYTF.